The clone carrying this TCR beta chain came up a few times. Antigen specificity is unknown. The junction departs from the called germline gene at one end, perhaps through a read error. The sample comes from a study of T-cell memory formation after mild COVID-19. TCRdb re-analysed the 5' RACE reads in MiXCR, keeping a single row per CDR3 protein. This sample yields around 340,000 distinct CDR3 sequences, of which roughly 15% are seen a single time; approximately 20% belongs to the top ten. Whole-study findings and limits: Pre-infection memory showed some responding clones, and this suggested that cross-reactive memory joined. Of the contracting clones, CD4+ ones lay mainly in CM and EM, and CD8+ ones in EMRA.

Germline V CDR1 and CDR2: SQVTM, ANQGSEA. This CDR3 region has 13 residues. The sample comprised PBMCs or a T cell subset sorted from them (not recorded which). The sequence derives from a man younger than 30 who had mild COVID-19 (a few samples of this study predate the infection). Cell type and time point are not known. The gene calls are TRBV29-1 and TRBJ2-3; 10 nucleotides line up with TRBD2. The CDR3 loop reads CSVEAGGKDTQYF. In DNA form, the CDR3 reads TGCAGCGTGGAAGCGGGGGGGAAAGATACGCAGTATTTT.